The 5 T cell receptor beta chains below come from one sample, sequenced in a study of regulatory T cells in long-lasting Graves disease. The sample's time point: persistent/refractory GD, antithyroid drugs over 5 years with positive TRAb. TCR sequences were obtained from RNA taken from PBMCs. With iRepertoire HTBI primers and Arm-PCR of CDR3 regions, TCR beta libraries were built. TCRdb reanalysed the multiplex PCR reads using MiXCR and keeps one entry per CDR3 protein. The data contain hundreds of thousands of distinct CDR3 sequences, more than 20% of them singletons. Sequenced material: peripheral blood mononuclear cells (PBMCs), taken when the disease was refractory, from a patient treated with antithyroid drugs. These receptors were obtained from a female donor with Graves disease.

There are a few counts of this clonotype. The rearrangement joins TRBV6-2 or TRBV6-3 to TRBJ2-7; 7 bases match TRBD1. The CDR3 has 15 residues. Trimming took 1 base from V and 6 from J; bases not matched to a gene: 9. Germline assignment: CDR1 MNHEY and CDR2 SVGEGT. The CDR3 bases are TGTGCCAGCAGTTACTTTGGACAGGTACCAACCGAGCAGTACTTC. Its translation is CASSYFGQVPTEQYF.

This clonotype was detected a few times. The chain employs TRBV13 and TRBJ1-1; possible D gene TRBD1, 5 bases. CDR1 is PRHDT and CDR2 is FYEKMQ in the germline V gene (reference sequence). The CDR3 has 16 residues. Trimming stripped 3 bases from V and 2 bases from J, with 16 bases between. The CDR3 DNA sequence: TGTGCCAGCAGCTTTGACAGCGCCCTGGGCAACACTGAAGCTTTCTTT. Protein product: CASSFDSALGNTEAFF.

This clonotype was detected ten times or more. This chain uses TRBV24-1 with TRBJ2-5; maybe TRBD2 (6 bases). V was trimmed by 9 bases and J by 5 bases, leaving 9 bases between them. CDR1 is KGHDR and CDR2 is SFDVKD in the germline V gene. The CDR3 is 11 residues long. The CDR3 coding sequence is TGTGCCACCGGCCGGGAGGAGACCCAGTACTTC. Its translation is CATGREETQYF.

This clonotype was seen at least ten times. The CDR3 loop is CASLGVLSNQPQHF. The CDR3, as DNA: TGTGCCAGCCTGGGGGTCCTCTCCAATCAGCCCCAGCATTTT. The genes are TRBV2 and TRBJ1-5; D perhaps matches TRBD1 (5 bases). Deletions cut 8 bases from V and 3 bases from J, with 14 bases between. Germline V gene lookup returns CDR1 SNHLY and CDR2 FYNNEI. The CDR3 sequence is 14 residues long.

This clonotype was observed at least ten times. The chain uses TRBV3-1 and TRBJ1-2; the match to TRBD1 covers 10 bases. After removal of 1 base from V and 6 bases from J, the junction contained 5 bases not matched to a gene. Germline values: CDR1 LGHDT, CDR2 YNNKEL (reference sequence). The CDR3 runs to 15 residues. The CDR3 DNA reads as TGTGCCAGCAGCCAAGCCGCCGGGACAGGGGATGGCTACACCTTC. Translating gives CASSQAAGTGDGYTF.